These 30 T cell receptor beta chains originate from one sample sequenced in a study of blood T cell repertoires in COVID-19. The repertoire was sequenced with immunoSEQ multiplex PCR; TCRdb's copy has only in-frame clones and lacks some. The table includes some 450,000 clones, around 90% detected once. Sequencing was done on a sample of peripheral blood. The receptors originated from a young man with COVID-19, enrolled during active disease.

This sequence joins TRBV5-4 and TRBJ2-3; D perhaps matches TRBD2 (6 bases). The CDR3 loop spans 16 amino acids. Germline V gene sequence: CDR1 SGHNT, CDR2 YYREEE (reference sequence). The V end lost 0 bases, the J end lost 2 bases, and 13 bases lay between the germline ends. CDR3 in DNA: TGTGCCAGCAGCTTGGAAGGTAGCGGCCACACAGATACGCAGTATTTT. This encodes CASSLEGSGHTDTQYF.

CDR3 residues: CASHTLVARNEQFF. The CDR3 nucleotides read TGTGCCAGCCATACACTAGTAGCGAGGAATGAGCAGTTCTTC. The chain links TRBV5-5 to TRBJ2-1; a weak D match, TRBD2 (5 bases). The CDR3 length is 14 residues. The germline V gene has CDR1 SGHKS and CDR2 YYEKEE (reference sequence). V lost 7 bases, J lost 7 bases, and 18 bases lay in between.

The chain couples TRBV27 to TRBJ2-3; 10 nucleotides line up with TRBD2. This CDR3 spans 14 amino acids. Germline-derived CDR1 and CDR2 are MNHEY and SMNVEV (reference sequence). The V gene end was trimmed by 3 bases and the J gene end by 9 bases; junction bases not matched to a gene: 6. The CDR3 region has the DNA TGTGCCAGCAGTTTGCGGCTAGCGGGAGAGACGCAGTATTTT. Protein: CASSLRLAGETQYF.

This chain joins TRBV7-9 and TRBJ2-3, with unresolved D. Looked up from germline, CDR1 is SEHNR and CDR2 is FQNEAQ (reference sequence). The length of the CDR3 is 14 residues. Deletions cut 1 base from V and 6 bases from J, with 11 bases between. The CDR3 DNA follows: TGTGCCAGCAGCTTAGAAACAGTACGGGATACGCAGTATTTT. Its protein product is CASSLETVRDTQYF.

The chain carries TRBV5-7 and TRBJ2-1; D perhaps matches TRBD1 (6 bases). TRBV5-7 is an open reading frame whose function is uncertain. The CDR3 covers 15 residues. Trimming pared 0 bases from V and 5 bases from J, leaving 12 bases between. DNA of the CDR3: TGTGCCAGCAGCTTGGAACAGGGAGAGGACAATGAGCAGTTCTTC. Protein product: CASSLEQGEDNEQFF.

The gene calls are TRBV14 and TRBJ2-5, with 7 bases lining up with TRBD2. After removal of 3 bases from V and 4 bases from J, the junction contained 8 bases not matched to a gene. Germline V gene data show CDR1 as SGHDN and CDR2 as FVKESK. The CDR3 consists of 15 residues. Here the CDR3 DNA reads TGTGCCAGCAGCCAGAGGGGCGGGAGAGGAGAGACCCAGTACTTC. Protein sequence: CASSQRGGRGETQYF. The entire variable domain, with the rest obtained from reference TRBV14 and TRBJ2-5, is as follows: EAGVTQFPSHSVIEKGQTVTLRCDPISGHDNLYWYRRVMGKEIKFLLHFVKESKQDESGMPNNRFLAERTGGTYSTLKVQPAELEDSGVYFCASSQRGGRGETQYFGPGTRLLVL.

The chain couples TRBV2 to TRBJ2-7, with a tentative D call TRBD1 (5 bases). Trimming left V 0 bases short and J 2 bases short, with 17 bases between. CDR1 is SNHLY and CDR2 is FYNNEI in the germline V gene. The length of the CDR3 is 17 residues. The CDR3 region has the DNA TGTGCCAGCAGTGAAGCGCTTGTCAGGGTCCCACCCTACGAGCAGTACTTC. As protein: CASSEALVRVPPYEQYF.

The chain employs TRBV11-2 and TRBJ2-6, with no clear D. V was cut by 2 bases and J by 6 bases, with 11 bases left in between. CDR1 and CDR2 (germline): SGHAT, FQNNGV. The CDR3 spans 15 residues. The CDR3 spells CASSLRGVLANVLTF. DNA for the CDR3: TGTGCCAGCAGCTTAAGAGGCGTCCTGGCCAACGTCCTGACTTTC.

The chain recombines TRBV4-1 with TRBJ1-5; D may be TRBD1 (5 bases). The germline V gene has CDR1 MGHRA and CDR2 YSYEKL. The CDR3 is made up of 16 amino acids. Between the trimmed V and J ends, which lost 1 base and 2 bases, there was a span of 12 bases. CDR3 in amino acids: CASSQVIGAGNQPQHF. Here the CDR3 DNA reads TGCGCCAGCAGCCAAGTGATAGGGGCGGGCAATCAGCCCCAGCATTTT.

V usage is TRBV6-1 and J usage is TRBJ2-3; D unclear. The germline V gene has CDR1 MNHNS and CDR2 SASEGT. CDR3 length equals 14 residues. The V end lost 0 bases, the J end lost 6 bases, and 10 bases lay between the germline ends. The CDR3 sequence is CASSEAETRDTQYF. The CDR3 nucleotides read TGTGCCAGCAGTGAAGCTGAGACTCGGGATACGCAGTATTTT.

This clone was detected only once. The chain carries TRBV29-1 and TRBJ2-5; 7 bases align to TRBD2. Germline V gene lookup returns CDR1 SQVTM and CDR2 ANQGSEA. The CDR3 is 12 amino acids. V shed 4 bases, J shed 1 base, and the junction held 0 bases outside the gene matches. In DNA, the CDR3 is TGCAGCGTTGGCGGGGGCCAAGAGACCCAGTACTTC. Translation: CSVGGGQETQYF.

The chain links TRBV14 to TRBJ2-5; D gene unclear. There are 14 residues in the CDR3. Trimming took off 0 bases at V and 9 bases at J, with 14 bases between the two ends. Germline assignment: CDR1 SGHDN and CDR2 FVKESK. The CDR3 spells CASSQDLAREAQYF. The DNA for the CDR3 is TGTGCCAGCAGCCAAGATTTGGCCCGCGAGGCCCAGTACTTC.

J is TRBJ2-3 and V is TRBV2; D unclear. CDR1 is SNHLY and CDR2 is FYNNEI in the germline V gene. Trimming left V 3 bases short and J 4 bases short, with 8 bases between. CDR3 size: 13 residues. The CDR3 protein is CASSDIEADTQYF. CDR3 DNA sequence: TGTGCCAGCAGTGATATAGAGGCAGATACGCAGTATTTT. Together with reference TRBV2 and TRBJ2-3, the CDR3 gives the full variable domain: EPEVTQTPSHQVTQMGQEVILRCVPISNHLYFYWYRQILGQKVEFLVSFYNNEISEKSEIFDDQFSVERPDGSNFTLKIRSTKLEDSAMYFCASSDIEADTQYFGPGTRLTVL.

This clone was picked up one time. J is TRBJ2-5 and V is TRBV7-9; 8 bases are shared with TRBD1. Germline CDR1 and CDR2: SEHNR and FQNEAQ (reference sequence). This CDR3 spans 18 amino acids. With V trimmed by 0 bases and J by 2 bases, 11 bases remained unmatched. CDR3 bases: TGTGCCAGCAGCTTAGCGCGGAGGACAGGGTGGGGACAAGAGACCCAGTACTTC. Protein sequence: CASSLARRTGWGQETQYF.

This chain links TRBV18 with TRBJ2-1; tentatively, D is TRBD1 (5 bases). The CDR3 is 13 amino acids. V shed 3 bases and J shed 8 bases, with 11 bases lying between them. From germline, CDR1 is KGHSH and CDR2 LQKENI. The CDR3 DNA follows: TGTGCCAGCTCACCCCAGGGTCGGCATGAGCAGTTCTTC. This codes for CASSPQGRHEQFF.

This clone was recorded once. V gene TRBV5-4 combines with J gene TRBJ2-5; D is unclear. The ends were cut back, 2 bases at V and 2 bases at J, with 13 bases in the middle. Per the germline V gene, CDR1 is SGHNT and CDR2 is YYREEE (reference sequence). This CDR3 is 15 amino acids long. CDR3 loop: CASSFGFSRQETQYF. CDR3 coding DNA: TGTGCCAGCAGCTTCGGGTTCTCCCGGCAAGAGACCCAGTACTTC.

The J gene is TRBJ2-3, the V gene TRBV19; 10 positions match TRBD1. Trimming at V came to 5 bases and at J to 5 bases, leaving 16 bases not matched to a gene. The CDR3 has 18 residues. The germline V gene has CDR1 LNHDA and CDR2 SQIVND (reference sequence). The CDR3 region is CASSPSSGTGDFRDTQYF. The CDR3 bases are TGTGCCAGTAGTCCGTCTTCCGGGACAGGGGATTTTCGAGATACGCAGTATTTT.

This chain uses TRBV6-5 with TRBJ2-3, with 14 bases matching TRBD2. J was trimmed by 5 bases and V by 0 bases; bases with no gene match: 1. CDR3 size: 16 residues. Germline assignment: CDR1 MNHEY and CDR2 SVGAGI. CDR3 sequence reads: CASSYSTSGRGDTQYF. The CDR3 DNA reads TGTGCCAGCAGTTACTCGACTAGCGGGAGGGGAGATACGCAGTATTTT.

The V call is TRBV14, the J call TRBJ2-7; 7 bases map to TRBD2. This CDR3 has 15 amino acids. V lost 0 bases and J lost 1; bases outside the gene matches: 3. CDR1 is SGHDN and CDR2 is FVKESK in the germline V gene. CDR3 DNA sequence: TGTGCCAGCAGCCAAGACGCGGGAGCTTCCTACGAGCAGTACTTC. It specifies CASSQDAGASYEQYF.

The chain uses TRBV6-5 and TRBJ1-2; perhaps TRBD1 as D (5 bases). This CDR3 has 15 amino acids. V lost 5 bases to trimming and J lost 4 bases, with 17 bases between them. Germline V gene lookup returns CDR1 MNHEY and CDR2 SVGAGI. This CDR3 is CASSTRRQTTYGYTF. Written as DNA, the CDR3 is TGTGCCAGCAGTACCCGACGACAGACCACCTATGGCTACACCTTC.

The J gene is TRBJ2-3, the V gene TRBV3-1 (or the pseudogene TRBV3-2); TRBD2 agrees at 8 bases. The germline CDR1 and CDR2 sequences are LGHDT and YNNKEL (reference sequence). The CDR3 has 17 amino acids. V was clipped by 0 bases and J by 1 base; unmatched bases: 6. CDR3 sequence (DNA): TGTGCCAGCAGCCAAGATCCGCGGCGGGGGGGCACAGATACGCAGTATTTT. Its protein is CASSQDPRRGGTDTQYF.

The chain recombines TRBV11-2 with TRBJ2-1; 10 positions match TRBD1. Looked up from germline, CDR1 is SGHAT and CDR2 is FQNNGV. The CDR3 has 13 residues. Trimming at V came to 6 bases and at J to 8 bases, leaving 4 bases not matched to a gene. The CDR3 loop reads CASRTGGGDEQFF. CDR3 nucleotide sequence: TGTGCCAGCAGGACAGGGGGCGGGGATGAGCAGTTCTTC.

V is TRBV2 and J is TRBJ2-5, with unresolved D. Germline V gene lookup returns CDR1 SNHLY and CDR2 FYNNEI. V was clipped by 3 bases and J by 4 bases, with 15 bases between them. The CDR3 totals 15 residues. The chain's CDR3 is CASSDWAAARETQYF. The CDR3 nucleotides are TGTGCCAGCAGTGATTGGGCAGCCGCCCGAGAGACCCAGTACTTC.

The chain combines TRBV5-1 with TRBJ2-1, with D perhaps matching TRBD2 (6 bases). Trimming cost V 4 bases and J 0 bases, with 11 bases left between them. In germline, CDR1 is SGHRS, CDR2 YFSETQ. CDR3 length: 15 amino acids. The CDR3 sequence is CASSPGGSSYNEQFF. CDR3 nucleotides: TGCGCCAGCAGCCCCGGGGGAAGCTCCTACAATGAGCAGTTCTTC.

This sequence joins TRBV7-2 and TRBJ2-5, with TRBD2 matching 7 bases. The CDR3 runs 16 residues. Germline V gives CDR1 SGHTA, CDR2 FQGNSA. With V trimmed by 5 bases and J by 3 bases, 12 bases remained unmatched. This CDR3 reads CASSPSVGAGEETQYF. The CDR3 coding sequence is TGTGCCAGCAGCCCATCAGTAGGGGCGGGAGAAGAGACCCAGTACTTC.

The chain has TRBV11-2 and TRBJ2-7; D is possibly TRBD1 (5 bases). The V and J ends lost 1 base and 6 bases respectively, with 22 bases between them. The CDR3 covers 17 residues. From germline, CDR1 is SGHAT and CDR2 FQNNGV. The CDR3 spells CASSLALRSAGLGEQYF. DNA for the CDR3: TGTGCCAGCAGCTTAGCTCTTAGGAGTGCAGGGCTCGGCGAGCAGTACTTC.

V gene TRBV7-8 combines with J gene TRBJ1-2, with TRBD1 identical over 7 bases. Trimming removed 3 bases from V and 3 bases from J; junction bases left unmatched: 1. Looked up from germline, CDR1 is SGHVS and CDR2 is FQNEAQ. The CDR3 extends over 13 amino acids. CDR3 amino acids: CASSFTGDYGYTF. In DNA form, the CDR3 reads TGTGCCAGCAGCTTCACAGGGGACTATGGCTACACCTTC. Using reference TRBV7-8 and TRBJ1-2 for the parts outside the CDR3, the full variable domain is GAGVSQSPRYKVAKRGQDVALRCDPISGHVSLFWYQQALGQGPEFLTYFQNEAQLDKSGLPSDRFFAERPEGSVSTLKIQRTQQEDSAVYLCASSFTGDYGYTFGSGTRLTVV.

The chain is built from TRBV24-1 and TRBJ2-7, with D maybe TRBD1 (6 bases). Deletions cut 4 bases from V and 5 bases from J, with 14 bases between. CDR1 is KGHDR and CDR2 is SFDVKD in the germline V gene. This CDR3 contains 14 residues. In DNA form, the CDR3 reads TGTGCCACCAGTGAGAATACAGGGTTCGACGAGCAGTACTTC. It specifies CATSENTGFDEQYF.

The chain uses TRBV19 and TRBJ2-7; the D gene is possibly TRBD2 (6 bases). CDR1 and CDR2 from the germline V gene are LNHDA and SQIVND (reference sequence). V was cut by 1 base and J by 4 bases, with 11 bases left in between. This CDR3 has 14 amino acids. DNA of the CDR3: TGTGCCAGTAGTATAGCGGGAGCAAAGTACGAGCAGTACTTC. The encoded protein is CASSIAGAKYEQYF.

This clone has only a few counts. The V call is TRBV27, the J call TRBJ1-6; D unclear. Germline-derived CDR1 and CDR2 are MNHEY and SMNVEV (reference sequence). Trimming left V 4 bases short and J 9 bases short, with 7 bases between. This CDR3 is 12 amino acids long. The CDR3 is CASSSLPSPLHF. For the CDR3, the DNA is TGTGCCAGCAGTTCCCTACCTTCACCCCTCCACTTT.